What follows describes a single T cell receptor (beta chain). Antigen unknown. This record belongs to a study of shared clonotypes between healthy human individuals. Germline CDR1 and CDR2: MDHEN and SYDVKM. V was cut by 11 bases and J by 10 bases, with 17 bases left in between. The CDR3 covers 11 residues. General study results and limits: Four donors shared around 5% of their naive CD4 clonotypes.

Once extracted for a subset, genomic DNA was divided evenly among several immunoSEQ plates. The table came from immunoSEQ multiplex PCR; TCRdb's copy has only in-frame clones and leaves some out. The table records 730,000 or so clones, about two thirds of them present only once. The sample comprised memory CD4+ T cells sorted from blood. Subset here: CD45RA-negative fraction. This chain connects TRBV28 to TRBJ1-1, with D maybe TRBD1 (5 bases). This TCR was recovered from a young woman in good health. The CDR3 protein is CAALGDLVAFF. The CDR3 DNA reads as TGTGCCGCCTTGGGGGACTTGGTAGCTTTCTTT. Together with reference TRBV28 and TRBJ1-1, the CDR3 gives the full variable domain: DVKVTQSSRYLVKRTGEKVFLECVQDMDHENMFWYRQDPGLGLRLIYFSYDVKMKEKGDIPEGYSVSREKKERFSLILESASTNQTSMYLCAALGDLVAFFGQGTRLTVV.